The present T cell receptor (beta chain) was sequenced within a study of control samples from healthy donors and cancer patients. Assay used: immunoSEQ multiplex PCR; TCRdb lists only in-frame clones, some missing. The sample holds 70,000 to 90,000 clones, roughly 93% seen once. CDR3 size: 15 residues. V lost 2 bases, J lost 7 bases, and 20 bases lay in between. Looked up from germline, CDR1 is SQVTM and CDR2 is ANQGSEA. The sample taken for sequencing was blood. The V gene is TRBV29-1, the J gene TRBJ1-1, with a weak D call TRBD1 (5 bases). The TCR was taken from a woman between 18 and 30 years old in good health. The DNA of the CDR3 is TGCAGCGTTGAAAGGATGGGCCGGCGGGGGGTTGAAGCTTTCTTT. Protein sequence: CSVERMGRRGVEAFF. Full variable domain (missing parts from reference TRBV29-1 and TRBJ1-1): SAVISQKPSRDICQRGTSLTIQCQVDSQVTMMFWYRQQPGQSLTLIATANQGSEATYESGFVIDKFPISRPNLTFSTLTVSNMSPEDSSIYLCSVERMGRRGVEAFFGQGTRLTVV.